This TCR beta chain stems from a study of blood T cell repertoires in COVID-19. Background on the study: From T cells, B-cell-depleted T cells, or PBMCs came the material, which was cDNA or gDNA.

Measured with immunoSEQ multiplex PCR; TCRdb has only the in-frame clones, and not every one. The profile shows around 300,000 clones, roughly 89% of them singletons. This CDR3 has 16 residues. Trimming removed 7 bases at V and 4 bases at J, with 23 bases between. The V gene's germline CDR1 is SQVTM and CDR2 ANQGSEA. This clone has a handful of counts. Grouping used clinical history reported by participants in a survey and questionnaire. The specimen was PBMCs or T cells enriched from blood (not recorded which). This TCR came from a woman aged 40 to 50 who had recovered from COVID-19. J is TRBJ1-3 and V is TRBV29-1; a possible D gene is TRBD1 (5 bases). As DNA, the CDR3 is TGCAGCGCCGGTTTGGGGGGAGCCCGCGGGGGAAACACCATATATTTT. It translates to CSAGLGGARGGNTIYF.